This TCR beta chain was recovered during a study of OX40 agonist ivuxolimab in advanced cancers. On the study more broadly: Patient treatment consisted of intravenous ivuxolimab administration every 2 weeks at 0.01 to 10 mg/kg. Males comprised 82.7% of the group, whose mean age was approximately 60 years (range 23 to 79). Study results and caveats: CD8+ T cells showed, on average, more clonal expansion than CD4+ cells.

Clones were read by immunoSEQ multiplex PCR, and TCRdb kept only the in-frame ones, dropping some. Seen here are around 69,000 clones, 80% to 90% observed once, and the top ten hold around 6.5%. This CDR3 region has 14 residues. Germline lookup yields CDR1 SGDLS and CDR2 YYNGEE. Trimming cost V 2 bases and J 4 bases, with 12 bases left between them. With regard to this clone: The antigen is undetermined.

The gene calls are TRBV9 and TRBJ1-1; D call uncertain. This material consisted of CD4+ or CD8+ T cells sorted from blood, taken in a trial of the OX40 agonist ivuxolimab. This sequence originates from an adult with an advanced solid tumor such as melanoma, head and neck, liver or kidney cancer. The CDR3 sequence is CASSVGGEFTEAFF. CDR3 sequence (DNA): TGTGCCAGCAGCGTCGGTGGGGAATTCACTGAAGCTTTCTTT.